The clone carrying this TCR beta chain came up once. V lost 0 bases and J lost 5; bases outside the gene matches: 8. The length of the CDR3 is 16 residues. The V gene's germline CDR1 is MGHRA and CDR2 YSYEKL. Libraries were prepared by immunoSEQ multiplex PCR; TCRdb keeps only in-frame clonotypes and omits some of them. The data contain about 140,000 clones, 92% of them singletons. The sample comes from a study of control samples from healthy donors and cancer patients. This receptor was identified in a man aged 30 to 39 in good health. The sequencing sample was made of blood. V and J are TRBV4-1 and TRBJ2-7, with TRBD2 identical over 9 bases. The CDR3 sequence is CASSQEYSGSPHEQYF. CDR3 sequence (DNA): TGCGCCAGCAGCCAAGAGTATAGCGGGAGTCCCCACGAGCAGTACTTC.